What follows are 18 T cell receptor beta chains derived from one specimen sequenced in a study of blood T cell repertoires in COVID-19. Only in-frame clones appear in the TCRdb table, and some are missing; sequencing was by immunoSEQ multiplex PCR. The profile shows 200,000 to 250,000 clones, around four fifths of them singletons. What was sequenced was peripheral blood. The receptors derive from a woman in her seventies with COVID-19, enrolled during active disease.

As concerns this clone: The same CDR3 is also encoded by other DNA sequences in this sample. The chain couples TRBV9 to TRBJ2-2, with TRBD2 identical over 8 bases. The germline gives CDR1 SGDLS, CDR2 YYNGEE. J gave up 6 bases and V 4 bases, and 8 bases lay outside the gene matches. The CDR3 is made up of 15 amino acids. In DNA form, the CDR3 reads TGTGCCAGCAGCCCCCAAGGGCGGGGGGCCGGGGAGCTGTTTTTT. Its protein product is CASSPQGRGAGELFF.

The genes are TRBV9 and TRBJ1-4, with TRBD1 matching 9 bases. In germline, CDR1 is SGDLS, CDR2 YYNGEE. CDR3 size: 17 residues. Trimming cost V 3 bases and J 5 bases; bases outside gene matches: 11. The CDR3 nucleotides are TGTGCCAGCAGCGATCGACAGGGGGGGAGAAAAAATGAAAAACTGTTTTTT. It specifies CASSDRQGGRKNEKLFF.

This rearrangement joins TRBV7-2 to TRBJ2-2, with 16 bases matching TRBD2. The V and J ends lost 5 bases and 5 bases, in that order; junction bases with no gene match: 5. This CDR3 has 17 amino acids. Per germline, CDR1 SGHTA and CDR2 FQGNSA. CDR3 DNA: TGTGCCAGCAGCCCTCCGGGACTAGCGGGAGGGACCGGGGAGCTGTTTTTT. It yields the protein CASSPPGLAGGTGELFF.

This clone was detected a few times. The chain carries TRBV5-4 and TRBJ2-5, with a possible D match to TRBD2 (6 bases). V dropped 1 base and J dropped 2 bases, with 9 bases sitting between them. The CDR3 has 14 residues. Germline CDR1 reads SGHNT; CDR2 reads YYREEE (reference sequence). The CDR3 nucleotides read TGTGCCAGCAGCTTGAGGAGGGTGCAAGAGACCCAGTACTTC. It codes for CASSLRRVQETQYF. Combining the CDR3 with reference TRBV5-4 and TRBJ2-5 gives the whole variable domain ETGVTQSPTHLIKTRGQQVTLRCSSQSGHNTVSWYQQALGQGPQFIFQYYREEENGRGNFPPRFSGLQFPNYSSELNVNALELDDSALYLCASSLRRVQETQYFGPGTRLLVL.

The chain uses TRBV5-1 and TRBJ2-7, with a weak D call TRBD1 (5 bases). Trimming pared 0 bases from V and 3 bases from J, leaving 10 bases between. Germline V gene data show CDR1 as SGHRS and CDR2 as YFSETQ. This CDR3 spans 14 amino acids. The CDR3 protein is CASSLETVRYEQYF. DNA for the CDR3: TGCGCCAGCAGCTTGGAGACAGTCCGCTACGAGCAGTACTTC.

The chain uses TRBV28 and TRBJ2-2, with TRBD2 matching over 11 bases. With 5 bases clipped from V and 3 bases from J, the junction kept 5 bases outside the gene matches. Germline CDR1 MDHEN, CDR2 SYDVKM. This CDR3 is built from 16 residues. The CDR3 sequence: CASSVLAGEDTGELFF. CDR3 nucleotide sequence: TGTGCCAGCAGTGTACTAGCGGGAGAAGACACCGGGGAGCTGTTTTTT.

This chain links TRBV2 with TRBJ1-2; D is undetermined. Germline V gene lookup returns CDR1 SNHLY and CDR2 FYNNEI. V was trimmed by 5 bases and J by 8 bases, leaving 18 bases between them. The CDR3 runs to 14 residues. The CDR3 DNA reads as TGTGCCAGCAGTTCCGATCTGATAATGGAGGGCTACACCTTC. It translates to CASSSDLIMEGYTF.

The chain is built from TRBV18 and TRBJ2-7; tentative D call: TRBD1 (5 bases). The CDR3 loop spans 18 amino acids. Germline V CDR1 and CDR2: KGHSH, LQKENI. Trimming removed 3 bases at V and 6 bases at J, with 27 bases between. CDR3 nucleotides: TGTGCCAGCTCACCCAAATTCGGATCTCAGGGTACTTATTCCGAGCAGTACTTC. It is translated as CASSPKFGSQGTYSEQYF.

The rearrangement uses TRBV5-4 and TRBJ2-5; D gene uncertain. Germline CDR1 reads SGHNT; CDR2 reads YYREEE (reference sequence). The CDR3 sequence is 14 residues long. The V end was cut by 5 bases, the J end by 0 bases, with 11 bases between. The CDR3 nucleotides are TGTGCCAGCAGGGCGACAACCGACCAAGAGACCCAGTACTTC. Protein: CASRATTDQETQYF.

This chain joins TRBV5-1 and TRBJ2-1, with a weak D call TRBD2 (6 bases). Germline V gene sequence: CDR1 SGHRS, CDR2 YFSETQ. There are 17 residues in the CDR3. V lost 0 bases, J lost 1 base, and 14 bases lay in between. The CDR3 coding sequence is TGCGCCAGCAGCTTGGCTTTCGGTGGGAGGTCCTACAATGAGCAGTTCTTC. Residues: CASSLAFGGRSYNEQFF. Full variable domain (missing parts from reference TRBV5-1 and TRBJ2-1): KAGVTQTPRYLIKTRGQQVTLSCSPISGHRSVSWYQQTPGQGLQFLFEYFSETQRNKGNFPGRFSGRQFSNSRSEMNVSTLELGDSALYLCASSLAFGGRSYNEQFFGPGTRLTVL.

This chain links TRBV27 with TRBJ1-2, with D possibly TRBD1 on 6 matching bases. Germline CDR1 is MNHEY and CDR2 is SMNVEV (reference sequence). The CDR3 contains 14 residues. V gave up 0 bases and J gave up 6 bases, with 11 bases separating them. Here the CDR3 DNA reads TGTGCCAGCAGTTTATCGCAGGGGAGGGATGGCTACACCTTC. It encodes CASSLSQGRDGYTF.

This sequence joins TRBV19 and TRBJ1-1; TRBD1 matches at 8 bases. Losses at the gene ends were 2 bases for V and 4 bases for J; bases not matched to a gene: 3. In germline, CDR1 is LNHDA, CDR2 SQIVND (reference sequence). The CDR3 consists of 14 residues. The CDR3 DNA follows: TGTGCCAGTAGTATACAGGGGGCGATCACTGAAGCTTTCTTT. This translates into CASSIQGAITEAFF. Full variable domain (missing parts from reference TRBV19 and TRBJ1-1): DGGITQSPKYLFRKEGQNVTLSCEQNLNHDAMYWYRQDPGQGLRLIYYSQIVNDFQKGDIAEGYSVSREKKESFPLTVTSAQKNPTAFYLCASSIQGAITEAFFGQGTRLTVV.

This clone was observed once. J is TRBJ2-7 and V is TRBV7-2; 7 positions match TRBD2. The CDR3 has 16 residues. The J segment lost 4 bases and the V segment lost 5 bases, leaving 14 bases of the junction unmatched. Germline V CDR1 and CDR2: SGHTA, FQGNSA. The CDR3 region has the DNA TGTGCCAGCAGCCCGGGGAGGGGCTCGGGGATTTACGAGCAGTACTTC. Protein product: CASSPGRGSGIYEQYF.

This chain connects TRBV6-2 or TRBV6-3 to TRBJ1-5; D is ambiguous. Germline V gene lookup returns CDR1 MNHEY and CDR2 SVGEGT. This CDR3 contains 12 residues. V was cut by 4 bases and J by 4 bases, with 5 bases left in between. CDR3 DNA sequence: TGTGCCAGCAGTTCCCCAAATCAGCCCCAGCATTTT. It translates to CASSSPNQPQHF.

J is TRBJ1-6 and V is TRBV5-1; the D gene is possibly TRBD1 (6 bases). The CDR3 is 14 residues long. CDR1 SGHRS and CDR2 YFSETQ come from the germline V gene. The germline V and J ends were trimmed by 2 bases and 8 bases, with 11 bases remaining between them. CDR3 sequence: CASSLRTDDSPLHF. In nucleotides, the CDR3 is TGCGCCAGCAGCTTAAGGACAGATGATTCACCCCTCCACTTT.

The V and J genes are TRBV14 and TRBJ2-7; 8 bases line up with TRBD1. This CDR3 comprises 14 residues. V was clipped by 1 base and J by 2 bases; unmatched bases: 1. Germline CDR1 and CDR2: SGHDN and FVKESK. CDR3 bases: TGTGCCAGCAGCCAAGTGGACAGGGCCTACGAGCAGTACTTC. Amino acids: CASSQVDRAYEQYF.

The rearrangement joins TRBV11-3 to TRBJ1-1; 11 nucleotides agree with TRBD1. The junction had 5 bases not matched to a gene; V was cut back by 5 bases and J by 6 bases. CDR3 length: 14 amino acids. Germline V lookup: CDR1 SGHNT, CDR2 YENEEA. The CDR3 DNA sequence: TGTGCCAGCAGCCGGGGACAGGGGGGGTCTGAAGCTTTCTTT. Protein: CASSRGQGGSEAFF.

This sequence joins TRBV19 and TRBJ2-7; 7 nucleotides line up with TRBD1. The CDR3 has 15 residues. Germline V lookup: CDR1 LNHDA, CDR2 SQIVND (reference sequence). The trim removed 7 bases at V and 3 bases at J, leaving 12 bases unmatched. The CDR3 DNA reads as TGTGCCAGTACCGCAACAGGGGCCAAGAACTACGAGCAGTACTTC. As protein: CASTATGAKNYEQYF.